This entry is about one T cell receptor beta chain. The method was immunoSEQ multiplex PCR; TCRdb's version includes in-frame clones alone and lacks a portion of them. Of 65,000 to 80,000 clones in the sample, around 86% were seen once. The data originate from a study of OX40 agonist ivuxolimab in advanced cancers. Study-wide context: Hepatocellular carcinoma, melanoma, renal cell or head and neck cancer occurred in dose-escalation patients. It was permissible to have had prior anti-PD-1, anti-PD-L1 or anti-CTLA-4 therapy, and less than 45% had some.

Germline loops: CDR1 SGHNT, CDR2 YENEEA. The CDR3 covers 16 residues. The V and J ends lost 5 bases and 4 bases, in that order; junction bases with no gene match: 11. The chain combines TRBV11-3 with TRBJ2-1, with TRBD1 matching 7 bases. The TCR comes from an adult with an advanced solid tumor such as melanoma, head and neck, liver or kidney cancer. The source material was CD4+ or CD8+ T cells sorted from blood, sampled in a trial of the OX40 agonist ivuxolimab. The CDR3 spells CASSQGDRLYYNEQFF. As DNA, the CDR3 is TGTGCCAGCAGCCAAGGGGACAGATTATATTACAATGAGCAGTTCTTC. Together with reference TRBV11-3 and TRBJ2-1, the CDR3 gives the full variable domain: EAGVVQSPRYKIIEKKQPVAFWCNPISGHNTLYWYLQNLGQGPELLIRYENEEAVDDSQLPKDRFSAERLKGVDSTLKIQPAELGDSAVYLCASSQGDRLYYNEQFFGPGTRLTVL.